This paragraph reports one T cell receptor beta chain. The sample is drawn from a study of Ad26.COV2.S vaccination and SARS-CoV-2 variants. Treatment noted: 15 to 20 received Ad26.COV2.S at low or high dose, single or two shots; about 5 received placebo; per-sample allocation not given. Sampling happened 63 days after the first vaccine or placebo injection. The method was immunoSEQ multiplex PCR; TCRdb's version includes in-frame clones alone and lacks a portion of them. The sample has 350,000 to 400,000 clones, 80% to 90% seen once. Trimming removed 6 bases at V and 7 bases at J, with 10 bases between. CDR3 length equals 12 residues. Germline V gene sequence: CDR1 SNHLY, CDR2 FYNNEI.

Sequenced here: peripheral blood, sampled in a trial of Ad26.COV2.S vaccine versus placebo. This rearrangement joins TRBV2 to TRBJ2-1, with a tentative D call TRBD2 (5 bases). This sequence was found in a person between 18 and 60 years old who received the Ad26.COV2.S COVID-19 vaccine or a placebo. As DNA, the CDR3 is TGTGCCAGCAGGGCCCCGGGGAATGAGCAGTTCTTC. This sequence encodes CASRAPGNEQFF.